The 16 T cell receptor beta chains below were found in one sample sequenced in a study of blood T cell repertoires in COVID-19. Method: immunoSEQ multiplex PCR; TCRdb's copy keeps in-frame clones and lacks some. The sample yields roughly 240,000 clones, around nine tenths seen once. Sequencing was carried out using peripheral blood. Source of these receptors: a woman in her sixties or seventies who had recovered from COVID-19.

The chain joins TRBV6-1 to TRBJ1-2; D remains ambiguous. The CDR3 spans 13 residues. CDR1 is MNHNS, CDR2 SASEGT, per germline. With 1 base removed from V and 3 bases from J, the gap between germline ends came to 6 bases. The CDR3 bases are TGTGCCAGCAGTGAAGAGAGCTACTATGGCTACACCTTC. Protein: CASSEESYYGYTF.

This chain uses TRBV7-6 with TRBJ1-6; 9 bases match TRBD1. The CDR3 contains 17 residues. Germline CDR1 SGHVS, CDR2 FNYEAQ. The V segment lost 4 bases and the J segment 5 bases; nucleotides outside the gene matches: 9. Here the CDR3 DNA reads TGTGCCAGCAGCTCCCCCCGCGGGACAGGGAATAATTCACCCCTCCACTTT. Translating gives CASSSPRGTGNNSPLHF.

V usage is TRBV19 and J usage is TRBJ1-1; 7 bases are a match to TRBD1. CDR3 length equals 15 residues. V lost 5 bases, J lost 3 bases, and 9 bases stayed unmatched. CDR1 and CDR2 from the germline V gene are LNHDA and SQIVND (reference sequence). The CDR3 here is CASSLRARGYTEAFF. As DNA, the CDR3 is TGTGCCAGTAGTTTACGGGCCAGGGGGTACACTGAAGCTTTCTTT. The full variable domain, its missing parts supplied by reference TRBV19 and TRBJ1-1, is DGGITQSPKYLFRKEGQNVTLSCEQNLNHDAMYWYRQDPGQGLRLIYYSQIVNDFQKGDIAEGYSVSREKKESFPLTVTSAQKNPTAFYLCASSLRARGYTEAFFGQGTRLTVV.

The chain is built from TRBV7-3 and TRBJ2-2; TRBD2 is a possible D gene (5 bases). Germline values: CDR1 SGHTA, CDR2 FQGTGA. The CDR3 is 13 amino acids. Trimming cost V 4 bases and J 4 bases, with 7 bases left between them. The CDR3 here is CASSSGLTGELFF. CDR3 nucleotide sequence: TGTGCCAGCAGCTCTGGACTCACCGGGGAGCTGTTTTTT.

This clone was picked up one time. The chain carries TRBV5-1 and TRBJ2-7; D might be TRBD2 (7 bases). The V and J ends lost 4 bases and 1 base respectively, with 9 bases between them. The CDR3 spans 13 residues. From germline, CDR1 is SGHRS and CDR2 YFSETQ. The chain's CDR3 is CASSRGGSYEQYF. The DNA for the CDR3 is TGCGCCAGCAGCAGGGGGGGATCCTACGAGCAGTACTTC.

J is TRBJ2-1 and V is TRBV27; D is uncertain. Germline V CDR1 and CDR2: MNHEY, SMNVEV (reference sequence). There are 18 residues in the CDR3. V was pared by 1 base and J by 2 bases, with 18 bases between. CDR3 region: CASSLFWPLNQAYNEQFF. Written as DNA, the CDR3 is TGTGCCAGCAGTTTATTTTGGCCTCTAAATCAGGCCTACAATGAGCAGTTCTTC.

This clone came up a few times. The chain uses TRBV7-2 and TRBJ2-7; D uncertain. The V gene lost 3 bases and the J gene lost 3 bases, with 6 bases spanning the gap. This CDR3 spans 12 amino acids. CDR1 and CDR2 from the germline V gene are SGHTA and FQGNSA. CDR3 sequence reads: CASSLRHYEQYF. CDR3 in DNA: TGTGCCAGCAGCTTGAGGCACTACGAGCAGTACTTC.

This clone was found once. The V and J genes are TRBV9 and TRBJ2-7, with D possibly matching TRBD1 (5 bases). Deletions cut 4 bases from V and 3 bases from J, with 14 bases between. From germline, CDR1 is SGDLS and CDR2 YYNGEE. The CDR3 extends over 14 amino acids. DNA of the CDR3: TGTGCCAGCAGCCCCAGGGCTGGAAGCTACGAGCAGTACTTC. It is translated as CASSPRAGSYEQYF.

This chain uses TRBV7-8 with TRBJ2-7, with a weak D call TRBD2 (5 bases). This CDR3 spans 15 amino acids. Trimming shortened V by 5 bases and J by 6 bases, and 20 bases separated the two germline ends. The germline gives CDR1 SGHVS, CDR2 FQNEAQ. CDR3 sequence reads: CASSNPTGIGSEQYF. The CDR3 coding sequence is TGTGCCAGCAGCAACCCGACGGGGATAGGCTCCGAGCAGTACTTC.

This chain uses TRBV6-2 or TRBV6-3 with TRBJ1-5; D gene unclear. This CDR3 is 15 amino acids long. V was cut by 2 bases and J by 2 bases, with 10 bases left in between. The germline V gene has CDR1 MNHEY and CDR2 SVGEGT. The DNA for the CDR3 is TGTGCCAGCAGTTACGCGGGTAAGGGCAATCAGCCCCAGCATTTT. The encoded protein is CASSYAGKGNQPQHF.

Here the CDR3 reads CASSTLGTVSYEQYF. The DNA of the CDR3 is TGTGCCAGCTCGACTCTGGGGACAGTTTCCTACGAGCAGTACTTC. This sequence joins TRBV6-5 and TRBJ2-7, with TRBD1 identical over 7 bases. The CDR3 is 15 residues long. V lost 8 bases to trimming and J lost 1 base; unmatched junction nucleotides: 11. CDR1 is MNHEY and CDR2 is SVGAGI in the germline V gene.

The gene calls are TRBV7-9 and TRBJ2-5, with a possible D match to TRBD2 (6 bases). V shed 3 bases and J shed 5 bases, with 10 bases lying between them. Germline CDR1 is SEHNR and CDR2 is FQNEAQ (reference sequence). The CDR3 loop spans 13 amino acids. The CDR3 coding sequence is TGTGCCAGCAGCTTCGCGGGGAGGGAGACCCAGTACTTC. It yields the protein CASSFAGRETQYF.

The rearrangement uses TRBV6-5 and TRBJ1-5; D unclear. Germline-derived CDR1 and CDR2 are MNHEY and SVGAGI. This CDR3 region has 14 residues. The ends were cut back, 5 bases at V and 0 bases at J, with 8 bases in the middle. This chain's CDR3 is CASSLLYSNQPQHF. Written as DNA, the CDR3 is TGTGCCAGCAGTCTCTTGTATAGCAATCAGCCCCAGCATTTT.

The gene calls are TRBV5-5 and TRBJ1-1, with D perhaps matching TRBD1 (5 bases). The CDR3 runs to 12 residues. V shed 6 bases and J shed 4 bases, with 10 bases lying between them. Germline V CDR1 and CDR2: SGHKS, YYEKEE (reference sequence). The CDR3 protein is CASTSGGTEAFF. In DNA, the CDR3 is TGTGCCAGCACCTCCGGGGGCACTGAAGCTTTCTTT.

The chain carries TRBV19 and TRBJ1-2; TRBD1 agrees at 8 bases. Germline loops: CDR1 LNHDA, CDR2 SQIVND (reference sequence). The CDR3 is 13 residues long. The V and J ends lost 4 bases and 8 bases, in that order; junction bases with no gene match: 6. CDR3 region: CASSTDRGQGYTF. The CDR3 DNA follows: TGTGCCAGTAGTACCGACAGGGGCCAAGGCTACACCTTC. Using reference TRBV19 and TRBJ1-2 for the parts outside the CDR3, the full variable domain is DGGITQSPKYLFRKEGQNVTLSCEQNLNHDAMYWYRQDPGQGLRLIYYSQIVNDFQKGDIAEGYSVSREKKESFPLTVTSAQKNPTAFYLCASSTDRGQGYTFGSGTRLTVV.

This rearrangement joins TRBV5-1 to TRBJ2-3; tentative D call: TRBD1 (5 bases). The CDR3 has 15 amino acids. The germline V gene encodes CDR1 SGHRS and CDR2 YFSETQ. V lost 0 bases and J lost 13, with 21 bases in between. The CDR3 is CASSLVVGQIRVEYF. The CDR3, as DNA: TGCGCCAGCAGCTTGGTAGTGGGTCAAATCAGGGTTGAGTATTTT.